This T cell receptor (beta chain) was recovered during a study of cytomegalovirus exposure and HLA in healthy donors (dated by TCRdb to 2017 to 2019). General notes on the study: An earlier analysis of roughly 630 of the donors reported more than 250 Gb of sequence data and roughly 100 million unique TCR beta sequences from some 180 million T cells. To predict cytomegalovirus infection status, the study brought together high-throughput TCR immunosequencing, statistical association of individual TCRs with disease status, and machine learning. To study patterns of TCR occurrence, a later analysis re-analyzed previously published TCR beta repertoires from several hundred donors and added high-resolution HLA genotyping. An earlier analysis of roughly 580 of the donors used high-throughput TCR beta sequencing to judge whether each TCR beta V gene segment behaved as functional or pseudogenic. Among some 410 genotyped donors of the cohort, an average of approximately 200,000 unique TCR beta nucleotide sequences was sequenced per donor, of which roughly 17% were non-productive. The T cell repertoires of several hundred subjects were profiled by immunosequencing and related to cytomegalovirus serostatus. In a later genetic analysis, genome-wide SNP genotypes for about 60% of the 666 donors were used, and that subset was treated as a discovery cohort. An early release that covered some 630 HLA-typed donors contained about 300 gigabases of sequencing data and around 85 million unique TCR sequences. Typing coverage varied by locus: roughly 629-640 donors for A, B, C, DRB1 and DQB1; approximately 500 for DQA1; nearly 610 for DPA1; some 470 for DPB1. Donor age, sex, ethnicity and CMV serostatus were collected together with the repertoire data. Five DR-DQ haplotypes were treated as single units for association and clustering because of strong linkage in the cohort. The later analysis used no new phenotypic data to find candidate immune exposures, relying instead on TCR beta sequences and their occurrence across donors. The study aimed to test whether cataloging public T cell receptors could reveal signatures of past pathogen exposure. Every repertoire in the discovery cohort had been generated on one and the same sequencing platform. The genetic ancestry cluster associated with self-reported Caucasian donors included 81% of the approximately 400 genotyped donors. Along with the approximately 700-subject first cohort, a separate validation cohort of around 110 different subjects was used. HLA typing included class I and class II loci at four-digit resolution. Here is what the overall study found, with its caveats: In a later analysis, the rate of TCR association differed among HLA loci, with DRB1 alleles having the most associated TCRs and HLA-C alleles having the fewest. Most TCR sequences were observed very rarely across donors, whereas some public TCRs were present in many individuals. V-gene and J-gene trimming of TCR beta chains was associated with a missense DCLRE1C variant in a later genetic analysis, and the association was replicated in an independent cohort. Because counts were too low, 15 or so rarely observed V segments, including chromosome 9 orphons, were excluded from the earlier analysis of under 650 of the donors. For the cohort, immune exposure information was limited to CMV serostatus. A later analysis found that HLA-associated TCR beta chains were more clonally expanded and had lower generation probabilities than equally common non-associated chains. Roughly uniform sequencing depth across donors was assumed in presence/absence analyses, although this assumption may not hold. The classifier was reported to diagnose cytomegalovirus status with high specificity and sensitivity in both the original cohort and the validation cohort. A total of 164 TCR beta chains were listed by the study as associated with cytomegalovirus. Linkage disequilibrium might explain the correlated functional status among segregating V segments, but an unknown experimental factor could not be excluded. In this cohort, only TCR beta chains were sequenced, and detectable features were limited by the absence of alpha or paired-chain data. In vitro tests confirmed that a few of the cytomegalovirus-associated TCR beta chains recognize cytomegalovirus antigens. Most CMV-associated TCR beta chains appeared to be HLA-restricted in a later analysis, and the HLA associations seemed to be driven largely by CMV exposure. Broadly in line with IMGT annotations, most TCR beta V segments showed up in productive rearrangements about 90% or about 30% of the time in an earlier analysis of 587 of the donors. A group of highly shared sequence variants was considered likely to be a technical artifact of the sequencing pipeline. HLA typing was unavailable for some donors at each locus, so association tests used only the typed subset. Some IMGT-functional V segments, including TRBV6-2 and TRBV6-3, could not be told apart with the 87-base-pair reads, so those segments were excluded. In a later analysis, several top co-occurrence clusters were reported to appear linked to parvovirus B19, influenza, CMV and Epstein-Barr virus. In a later analysis, around 15,000 TCR beta sequences were associated with specific HLA alleles at a false discovery rate of 0.05. When HLA alleles, especially DR and DQ, strongly co-occurred, attributing TCR associations to individual alleles was difficult. Compared with the approximately 720-donor mean, donors in an Asian-associated ancestry cluster had fewer N-insertions in productive TCRs, according to a later genetic analysis. A further reported finding was that TCR beta sequences accurately predicted the HLA-A and HLA-B alleles for most subjects in the first cohort. It was suggested by the authors that the approach could potentially be generalized to other disease states and immunological phenotypes.

For this clone: Its antigen target is currently unknown.

In total, more than 500 healthy bone marrow donors made up the cohort. At the time of sampling, every cohort member was nominally healthy, though immune exposures that went unrecorded were likely present. The donor tested CMV seropositive and was one of the 289 seropositive cohort members. A peripheral blood sample was provided by each donor, and peripheral blood mononuclear cells were used for TCR beta sequencing. Genomic DNA was extracted from the blood cell samples with the Qiagen DNeasy Blood Extraction Kit. The library was produced with the immunoSEQ multiplex PCR assay. For the multiplex PCR, a mixture combining 60 forward primers for TCR Vbeta segments and 13 reverse primers for TCR Jbeta segments was used. The CDR3 region of rearranged TCR beta genes was amplified from genomic DNA with a multiplex PCR assay. The amplified TCR beta libraries were sequenced on the Illumina HiSeq System as 87-base-pair reads. The source study handled its data this way. A later analysis tallied 75 million to 95 million unique TCR beta chains across the 640 or so repertoires, and approximately 12 million of those chains were shared by two or more donors. To remove PCR and sequencing errors, raw reads were error-corrected and collapsed into unique sequences using a nearest-neighbor algorithm that merged closely related sequences. To assign V, D and J gene segments, CDR3 sequences were aligned to IMGT reference sequences. Each retained sequence needed at least a six-nucleotide match to both a V gene segment and a J gene segment. A rearrangement counted as productive if the CDR3 had no stop codons and remained in frame with V and J, and every other rearrangement counted as non-productive. CDR3 was defined according to IMGT convention as the region running from the second conserved V-encoded cysteine to the conserved J-encoded phenylalanine. The earlier analysis of about 610 of the donors excluded sequences that lacked an unambiguous match to a single V gene segment. An earlier analysis of 500 to 700 of the donors classified V segments as functional when productive rearrangements were above 56.7% and as segregating when the standard deviation between donors was above 5%. To diagnose cytomegalovirus status from the catalog of TCR beta chain sequences, a statistical classification framework was built. In a later analysis, TCR nucleotide sequences were compared against IMGT/GENE-DB human TR gene sequences so that V and J genes could be assigned. A later analysis assigned CDR3 sequences and most-parsimonious VDJ recombination scenarios with the TCRdist pipeline. In a later analysis, each TCR beta chain was defined by its CDR3 amino acid sequence together with its V-gene family, and reads lacking a unique V-gene family were excluded. A later analysis removed 550 to 700 highly shared, low-generation-probability nucleotide sequences to deal with suspected cross-contamination and a sequencing artifact. For each public chain, a later analysis derived a clonal expansion index from normalized ranks of inferred template counts within each repertoire. A later analysis computed generation probabilities with a VDJ recombination model fitted to out-of-frame rearrangements, and checked the results against IGoR. A later analysis scored TCR-TCR, TCR-HLA and TCR-CMV co-occurrence with hypergeometric tests, applying a repertoire-size bias correction to TCR pairs. A later analysis estimated false discovery rates by permuting HLA or CMV assignments 20 times. A later analysis grouped co-occurring TCRs with DBSCAN, adding TCRdist sequence similarity when clustering within HLA-allele-positive subsets. Co-occurrence clustering excluded repertoires with fewer than 30,000 or more than 120,000 public chains, plus five with anomalous nucleotide sharing. In its TCRdb copy, this immuneACCESS table keeps in-frame sequences only and misses some clones. Where compared with another copy, unresolved V genes explain less than half of these, and the others have no known cause. That table gives V, J and clone size, and the DNA gave D and trimming. This sample's table lists more than 55,000 clones. Roughly 5.2% of the sample goes to the ten largest clones.

Its CDR3 holds 14 amino acids, cysteine through phenylalanine. Only the CDR3 region is kept as DNA, spanning 42 bases read in frame from base 1. The CDR1 and CDR2 encoded by the germline V gene are SGHVS and FQNEAQ. V was cut back by 3 bases and J by 0 bases, leaving a gap of 8 bases between them. The receptor comes from a woman in her thirties or forties in good health and CMV-seropositive. The rearrangement combines TRBV7-8 with TRBJ1-1, with the D gene call left open. Sequencing was done on a sample of PBMCs. In nucleotide form, the sequence is TGTGCCAGCAGCTTCCGTCACTTGAACACTGAAGCTTTCTTT. This sequence encodes CASSFRHLNTEAFF.